This record concerns one T cell receptor beta chain sequence. What it recognizes is unknown. The data stem from a study of cytotoxic CD8 clonotypes in ibrutinib-treated CLL. Study information: Overall, some 24 responses were partial and 2 complete; following median roughly 62 months, around 15 patients stayed remitted and approximately 12 progressed. Patients gave response samples after a median roughly 11 months of treatment, range 6 to 36. General study points: Public clonotypes, an uncommon group, contracted or remained stable on treatment. Sustained-remission and progressing patients had unequal sampling times.

TCRdb's copy holds only in-frame clones and misses some; the assay was immunoSEQ multiplex PCR. Of some 310,000 clones listed, about 77% were seen once; the top ten hold under 8.5%. The TCR originated in a human donor with chronic lymphocytic leukemia. The sequencing here drew on PBMCs, taken before ibrutinib treatment.

This CDR3 is CASSFYSGLDTIYF. DNA of the CDR3: TGTGCCAGCAGCTTTTATTCGGGGTTGGACACCATATATTTT. V and J are TRBV7-9 and TRBJ1-3; D call uncertain. Trimming stripped 3 bases from V and 8 bases from J, with 14 bases between. CDR3 length equals 14 residues. The V gene's germline CDR1 is SEHNR and CDR2 FQNEAQ (reference sequence).